These 3 T cell receptor beta chains share one sample of origin, sequenced in a study of patients and donors after allogeneic stem cell transplantation. TCRdb called the RT-PCR reads again in MiXCR, with one record for every CDR3 protein. The repertoire holds roughly 200,000 distinct CDR3 sequences, with roughly 38% as singletons. Sequencing was done on a sample of blood, either unsorted or a sorted T cell fraction (not recorded which). The receptors come from a human donor who was either an allogeneic HSCT recipient or a stem cell or donor lymphocyte infusion donor (not recorded which). It is not recorded whose cells these are; they may come from a transplant donor.

This clonotype appeared a single time. The V and J genes are TRBV12-3 or TRBV12-4 and TRBJ2-5, with a tentative D call TRBD1 (6 bases). The V gene lost 5 bases and the J gene lost 5 bases, with 15 bases spanning the gap. The CDR3 is 14 amino acids. The CDR3 loop is CASSPGQSGETQYF. The DNA for the CDR3 is TGTGCCAGCAGTCCCGGACAGTCAGGGGAGACCCAGTACTTC.

This chain joins TRBV10-3 and TRBJ2-7; 8 bases match TRBD1. The CDR3 is made up of 13 amino acids. With 3 bases clipped from V and 4 bases from J, the junction kept 2 bases outside the gene matches. Germline V gene sequence: CDR1 ENHRY, CDR2 SYGVKD. The CDR3 DNA reads TGTGCCATCAGTGAAGGGGACAGGTACGAGCAGTACTTC. Protein sequence: CAISEGDRYEQYF.

The V and J genes are TRBV29-1 and TRBJ1-1; D is ambiguous. The V gene's germline CDR1 is SQVTM and CDR2 ANQGSEA. CDR3 length: 11 residues. V was clipped by 6 bases and J by 5 bases, with 10 bases between them. The CDR3 nucleotides are TGCAGCGTCTGGGCGGGAACTGAAGCTTTCTTT. It is translated as CSVWAGTEAFF.